This TCR beta chain was recorded in a study of blood T cell repertoires in COVID-19. Background on the study: COVID-19 samples, acute and convalescent, were from the United States, Italy and Spain. T cells, B-cell-depleted T cells, or PBMCs provided the cDNA or gDNA that served as material.

How the authors handled the data: By means of reference gene primer amplification, nucleated cell counts were estimated. TCRdb keeps only in-frame clones here, not all; method: immunoSEQ multiplex PCR. V, J and clone size reflect that table, while D and trimming were determined from the DNA. The table includes about 210,000 clones, roughly 86% detected once. This receptor was taken from a woman between 35 and 50 years old with acute or convalescent COVID-19. Material for sequencing was peripheral blood.

CDR3 amino acids: CASSSWTTNTEAFF. CDR3 coding DNA: TGTGCCAGCAGCTCCTGGACAACCAACACTGAAGCTTTCTTT. V gene TRBV5-4 combines with J gene TRBJ1-1, with D possibly being TRBD1 (5 bases). The CDR3 covers 14 residues. Germline V gene data show CDR1 as SGHNT and CDR2 as YYREEE (reference sequence). V lost 3 bases and J 2 bases, leaving 11 bases between the germline ends.